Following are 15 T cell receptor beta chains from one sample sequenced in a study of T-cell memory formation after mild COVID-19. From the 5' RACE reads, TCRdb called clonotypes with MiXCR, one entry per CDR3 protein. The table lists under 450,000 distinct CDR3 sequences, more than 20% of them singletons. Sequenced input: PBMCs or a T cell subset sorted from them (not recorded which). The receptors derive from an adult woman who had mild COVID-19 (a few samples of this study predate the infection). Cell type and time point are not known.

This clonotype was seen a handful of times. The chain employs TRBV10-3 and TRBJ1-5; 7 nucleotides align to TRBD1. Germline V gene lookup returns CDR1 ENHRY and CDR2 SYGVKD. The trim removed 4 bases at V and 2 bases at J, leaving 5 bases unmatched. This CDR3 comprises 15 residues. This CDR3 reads CAISGQGGRNQPQHF. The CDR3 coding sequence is TGTGCCATCAGTGGGCAGGGGGGTCGCAATCAGCCCCAGCATTTT.

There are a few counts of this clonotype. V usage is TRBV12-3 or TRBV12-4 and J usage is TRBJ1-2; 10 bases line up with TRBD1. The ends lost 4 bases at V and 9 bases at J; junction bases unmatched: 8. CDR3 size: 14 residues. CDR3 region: CASSSDRGILSYTF. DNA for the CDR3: TGTGCCAGCAGTTCGGACAGGGGGATACTTAGCTACACCTTC.

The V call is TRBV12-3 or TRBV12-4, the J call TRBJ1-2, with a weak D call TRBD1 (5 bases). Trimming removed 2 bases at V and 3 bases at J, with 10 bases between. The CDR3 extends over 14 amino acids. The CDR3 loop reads CASSLSGFDYGYTF. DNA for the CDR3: TGTGCCAGCAGTTTATCAGGGTTTGACTATGGCTACACCTTC.

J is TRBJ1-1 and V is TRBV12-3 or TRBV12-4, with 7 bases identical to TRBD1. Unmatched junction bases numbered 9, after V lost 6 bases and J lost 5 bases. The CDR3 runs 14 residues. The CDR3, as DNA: TGTGCCAGCAGCCGGGACAGAGAAGGAACTGAAGCTTTCTTT. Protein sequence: CASSRDREGTEAFF.

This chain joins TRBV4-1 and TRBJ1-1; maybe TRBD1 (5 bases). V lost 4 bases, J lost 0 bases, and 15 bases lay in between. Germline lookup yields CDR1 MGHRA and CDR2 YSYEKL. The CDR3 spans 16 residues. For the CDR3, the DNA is TGCGCCAGCAGCCCCCCCAGTATGGGGGTGAACACTGAAGCTTTCTTT. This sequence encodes CASSPPSMGVNTEAFF.

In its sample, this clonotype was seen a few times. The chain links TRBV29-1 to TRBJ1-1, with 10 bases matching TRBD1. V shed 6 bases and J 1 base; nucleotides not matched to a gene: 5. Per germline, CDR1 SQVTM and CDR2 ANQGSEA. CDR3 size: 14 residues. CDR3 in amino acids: CSVTGQGRNTEAFF. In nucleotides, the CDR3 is TGCAGCGTGACGGGACAGGGGCGGAACACTGAAGCTTTCTTT.

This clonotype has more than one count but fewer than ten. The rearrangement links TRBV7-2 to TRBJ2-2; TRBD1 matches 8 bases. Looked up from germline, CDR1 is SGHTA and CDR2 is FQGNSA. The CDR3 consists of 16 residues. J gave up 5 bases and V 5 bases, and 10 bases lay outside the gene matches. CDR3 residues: CASSPDPRGRTGELFF. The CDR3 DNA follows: TGTGCCAGCAGCCCCGACCCCAGGGGGCGAACCGGGGAGCTGTTTTTT.

In DNA form, the CDR3 reads TGTGCCAGCAGCTTAACGGTGGTAGATACGCAGTATTTT. This gives the protein CASSLTVVDTQYF. The chain employs TRBV7-3 and TRBJ2-3, with unresolved D. Looked up from germline, CDR1 is SGHTA and CDR2 is FQGTGA. There are 13 residues in the CDR3. Trimming removed 0 bases from V and 5 bases from J, with 6 bases in between.

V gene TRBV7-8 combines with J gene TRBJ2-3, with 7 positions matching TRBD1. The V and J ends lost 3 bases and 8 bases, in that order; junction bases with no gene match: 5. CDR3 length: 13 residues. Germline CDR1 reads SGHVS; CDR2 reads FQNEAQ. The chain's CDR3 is CASSFLTGATQYF. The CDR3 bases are TGTGCCAGCAGCTTTCTTACAGGGGCTACGCAGTATTTT.

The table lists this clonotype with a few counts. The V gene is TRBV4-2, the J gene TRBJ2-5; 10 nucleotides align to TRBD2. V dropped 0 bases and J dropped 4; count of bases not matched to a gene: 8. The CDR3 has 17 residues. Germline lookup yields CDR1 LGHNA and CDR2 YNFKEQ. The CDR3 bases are TGTGCCAGCAGCCAAGATCTGCGGCTAGCGGGAGCAGAGACCCAGTACTTC. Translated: CASSQDLRLAGAETQYF.

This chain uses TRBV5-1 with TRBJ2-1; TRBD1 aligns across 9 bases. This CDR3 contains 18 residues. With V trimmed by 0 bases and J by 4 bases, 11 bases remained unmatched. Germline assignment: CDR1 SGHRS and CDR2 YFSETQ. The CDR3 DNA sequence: TGCGCCAGCAGCTTGGGGGACAGGGAACGCCAGGAATACAATGAGCAGTTCTTC. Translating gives CASSLGDRERQEYNEQFF.

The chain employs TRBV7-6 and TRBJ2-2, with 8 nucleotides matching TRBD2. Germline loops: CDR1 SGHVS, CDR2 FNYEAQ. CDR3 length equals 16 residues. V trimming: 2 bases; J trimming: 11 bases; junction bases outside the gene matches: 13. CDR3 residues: CASSLTAGGSVGELFF. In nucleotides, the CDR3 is TGTGCCAGCAGCTTAACCGCGGGGGGCTCGGTGGGAGAGCTGTTTTTT.

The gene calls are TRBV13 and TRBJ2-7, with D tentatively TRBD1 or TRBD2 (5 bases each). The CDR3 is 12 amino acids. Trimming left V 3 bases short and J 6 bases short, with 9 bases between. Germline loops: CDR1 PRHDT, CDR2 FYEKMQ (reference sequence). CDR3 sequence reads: CASSFRGVEQYF. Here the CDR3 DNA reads TGTGCCAGCAGCTTCCGAGGGGTCGAGCAGTACTTC.

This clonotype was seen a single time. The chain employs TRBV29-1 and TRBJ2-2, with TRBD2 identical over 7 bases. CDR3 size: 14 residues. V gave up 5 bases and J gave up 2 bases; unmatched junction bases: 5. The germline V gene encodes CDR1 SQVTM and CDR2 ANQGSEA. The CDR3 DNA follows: TGCAGCGTTCGGGGGGTTAGTAACACCGGGGAGCTGTTTTTT. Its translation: CSVRGVSNTGELFF.

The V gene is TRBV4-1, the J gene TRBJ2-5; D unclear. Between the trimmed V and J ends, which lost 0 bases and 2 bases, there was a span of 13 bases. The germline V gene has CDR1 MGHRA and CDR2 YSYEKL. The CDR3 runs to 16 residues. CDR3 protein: CASSQDVSVSQETQYF. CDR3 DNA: TGCGCCAGCAGCCAAGATGTGTCCGTTTCTCAAGAGACCCAGTACTTC.